The 20 T cell receptor beta chains in this list originate from one sample, sequenced in a study of cytomegalovirus exposure and HLA in healthy donors. A multiplex PCR was run with 60 Vbeta primers and 13 Jbeta primers. Sequencing was performed with immunoSEQ multiplex PCR; in TCRdb, only in-frame clones are kept and a portion is missing. The table records 150,000 to 180,000 clones, around 79% of them present only once. The source material was PBMCs. The origin of the receptors is a man younger than 35 in good health and CMV-seronegative.

This chain uses TRBV19 with TRBJ2-7; tentative D call: TRBD1 (6 bases). The CDR3 spans 14 residues. The germline V gene encodes CDR1 LNHDA and CDR2 SQIVND (reference sequence). The germline V and J ends were trimmed by 5 bases and 7 bases, with 18 bases remaining between them. In nucleotides, the CDR3 is TGTGCCAGTAGTTCCTGGACAGTGGGCGGGGAGCAGTACTTC. Translated, it gives CASSSWTVGGEQYF. Full variable domain (rest looked up from reference TRBV19 and TRBJ2-7): DGGITQSPKYLFRKEGQNVTLSCEQNLNHDAMYWYRQDPGQGLRLIYYSQIVNDFQKGDIAEGYSVSREKKESFPLTVTSAQKNPTAFYLCASSSWTVGGEQYFGPGTRLTVT.

This clone was counted between two and nine times. V gene TRBV4-1 combines with J gene TRBJ2-1; 16 bases align to TRBD2. V shed 4 bases, J shed 2 bases, and the junction held 8 bases outside the gene matches. The CDR3 is 19 amino acids. CDR1 is MGHRA and CDR2 is YSYEKL in the germline V gene. The CDR3 loop reads CASSRGLAGGPFTYNEQFF. For the CDR3, the DNA is TGCGCCAGCAGCCGGGGACTAGCGGGGGGGCCTTTTACCTACAATGAGCAGTTCTTC.

The chain is built from TRBV5-1 and TRBJ2-3; 7 bases line up with TRBD2. The CDR3 covers 16 residues. The germline V gene has CDR1 SGHRS and CDR2 YFSETQ. V lost 0 bases to trimming and J lost 0 bases; unmatched junction nucleotides: 4. CDR3 bases: TGCGCCAGCAGCTTGGCAGTACTAGCGAGCACAGATACGCAGTATTTT. This translates into CASSLAVLASTDTQYF.

This clone is a singleton in its sample. The rearrangement uses TRBV2 and TRBJ2-1, with 7 nucleotides matching TRBD1. Germline V gene sequence: CDR1 SNHLY, CDR2 FYNNEI. V lost 6 bases to trimming and J lost 9 bases; unmatched junction nucleotides: 14. The CDR3 is made up of 15 amino acids. The CDR3 sequence is CASSLTGLPGGEQFF. CDR3 DNA sequence: TGTGCCAGCAGCCTTACAGGGCTCCCAGGGGGTGAGCAGTTCTTC.

CDR3 in amino acids: CASSTRENQPQHF. DNA for the CDR3: TGTGCCAGCAGCACCCGGGAGAATCAGCCCCAGCATTTT. The V and J genes are TRBV7-2 and TRBJ1-5; D gene unclear. The CDR3 length is 13 residues. Germline assignment: CDR1 SGHTA and CDR2 FQGNSA. V lost 5 bases and J 4 bases, leaving 9 bases between the germline ends.

V gene TRBV7-6 combines with J gene TRBJ1-6; 9 bases line up with TRBD1. The CDR3 runs to 14 residues. V trimming: 5 bases; J trimming: 10 bases; junction bases outside the gene matches: 6. From germline, CDR1 is SGHVS and CDR2 FNYEAQ. The CDR3 sequence: CASSLGQGGSPLHF. CDR3 DNA: TGTGCCAGCAGCCTGGGACAGGGAGGCTCACCCCTCCACTTT.

The J gene is TRBJ2-5, the V gene TRBV10-3; 8 nucleotides line up with TRBD1. Trimming cost V 10 bases and J 3 bases; bases outside gene matches: 7. Germline CDR1 reads ENHRY; CDR2 reads SYGVKD. The CDR3 totals 13 residues. CDR3 region: CATMIQGEETQYF. The CDR3 bases are TGTGCCACCATGATACAGGGGGAAGAGACCCAGTACTTC.

The J gene is TRBJ2-1, the V gene TRBV10-2; tentatively, D is TRBD2 (5 bases). The CDR3 consists of 14 residues. Germline V gene sequence: CDR1 WSHSY, CDR2 SAAADI. V was pared by 1 base and J by 3 bases, with 7 bases between. The CDR3 reads CASSELGSYNEQFF. DNA for the CDR3: TGCGCCAGCAGTGAGTTAGGGAGCTACAATGAGCAGTTCTTC.

V usage is TRBV11-3 and J usage is TRBJ2-1; a weak D match, TRBD2 (6 bases). The V end lost 5 bases, the J end lost 7 bases, and 12 bases lay between the germline ends. Germline V gene sequence: CDR1 SGHNT, CDR2 YENEEA. CDR3 length: 13 residues. For the CDR3, the DNA is TGTGCCAGCAGCCAACAGGAGGGGAATGAGCAGTTCTTC. Its protein is CASSQQEGNEQFF.

The V and J genes are TRBV27 and TRBJ2-7; no reliable D call. This CDR3 region has 13 residues. The V gene lost 5 bases and the J gene lost 0 bases, with 8 bases spanning the gap. Germline CDR1 reads MNHEY; CDR2 reads SMNVEV (reference sequence). As DNA, the CDR3 is TGTGCCAGCAGTCTTGGGCCCTCCTACGAGCAGTACTTC. It translates to CASSLGPSYEQYF.

This chain connects TRBV29-1 to TRBJ2-4; TRBD1 is a possible D gene (5 bases). CDR3 length equals 16 residues. Germline assignment: CDR1 SQVTM and CDR2 ANQGSEA. With 1 base removed from V and 8 bases from J, the gap between germline ends came to 21 bases. The CDR3 loop is CSVEAWSGSEVDIQYF. The DNA of the CDR3 is TGCAGCGTTGAAGCATGGTCAGGGTCCGAGGTGGACATTCAGTACTTC.

The rearrangement links TRBV5-1 to TRBJ2-2; TRBD1 aligns across 9 bases. The junction had 11 bases not matched to a gene; V was cut back by 2 bases and J by 12 bases. Germline loops: CDR1 SGHRS, CDR2 YFSETQ. The CDR3 runs to 15 residues. In DNA, the CDR3 is TGCGCCAGCAGCTTCCTAAGGACAGGGGCCCAGAAGCTGTTTTTT. Amino acids: CASSFLRTGAQKLFF.

This clone turned up a few times. The chain is built from TRBV21-1 and TRBJ2-4; the D segment call TRBD1 is taken from the table without a DNA check. TRBV21-1 is marked as a pseudogene. The CDR3 runs to 15 residues. The CDR3 nucleotides are TGTGCCAGCAGCAAAACAGGGGGAGCCAAAAACATTCAGTACTTC. Protein: CASSKTGGAKNIQYF.

The chain couples TRBV4-1 to TRBJ2-1; D gene unclear. The CDR3 totals 15 residues. The V and J ends lost 2 bases and 0 bases respectively, with 8 bases between them. The germline V gene encodes CDR1 MGHRA and CDR2 YSYEKL. The CDR3 sequence: CASSQSANSYNEQFF. The CDR3 coding sequence is TGCGCCAGCAGCCAATCAGCGAACTCCTACAATGAGCAGTTCTTC.

The J gene is TRBJ1-2, the V gene TRBV9, with TRBD1 as a possible D gene (6 bases). V gave up 4 bases and J gave up 5 bases, with 21 bases separating them. Germline loops: CDR1 SGDLS, CDR2 YYNGEE. The CDR3 length is 16 residues. The CDR3: CASSPTGQSGFYGYTF. DNA of the CDR3: TGTGCCAGCAGCCCCACTGGACAGTCAGGGTTTTATGGCTACACCTTC.

The chain has TRBV4-2 and TRBJ2-2; TRBD2 matches at 9 bases. Trimming removed 0 bases from V and 0 bases from J; junction bases left unmatched: 5. This CDR3 has 18 amino acids. CDR1 and CDR2 from the germline V gene are LGHNA and YNFKEQ. The CDR3 protein is CASSQEQRGAANTGELFF. The CDR3, as DNA: TGTGCCAGCAGCCAAGAGCAGCGGGGGGCCGCGAACACCGGGGAGCTGTTTTTT.

The CDR3 spells CASSENQNQPQHF. CDR3 bases: TGTGCCAGCAGTGAAAATCAGAATCAGCCCCAGCATTTT. The chain joins TRBV6-1 to TRBJ1-5, with unresolved D. This CDR3 region has 13 residues. Trimming cost V 2 bases and J 4 bases, with 6 bases left between them. Germline CDR1 MNHNS, CDR2 SASEGT.

This clone was picked up a small number of times. This sequence joins TRBV5-1 and TRBJ1-1; possibly TRBD1 for D (5 bases). The CDR3 is made up of 16 amino acids. The V gene's germline CDR1 is SGHRS and CDR2 YFSETQ. The V and J ends lost 9 bases and 1 base respectively, with 22 bases between them. The CDR3 protein is CAKVHYWGRWNTEAFF. CDR3 DNA: TGCGCCAAGGTCCACTATTGGGGCAGGTGGAACACTGAAGCTTTCTTT.

The V call is TRBV7-2, the J call TRBJ1-1; D not resolved. Germline-derived CDR1 and CDR2 are SGHTA and FQGNSA. There are 13 residues in the CDR3. Trimming cost V 1 base and J 3 bases, with 6 bases left between them. The CDR3 loop is CASSLERDTEAFF. CDR3 nucleotides: TGTGCCAGCAGCTTAGAACGGGACACTGAAGCTTTCTTT.

The chain links TRBV7-9 to TRBJ1-1; maybe TRBD1 (6 bases). Germline V gene lookup returns CDR1 SEHNR and CDR2 FQNEAQ (reference sequence). The germline V and J ends were trimmed by 4 bases and 0 bases, with 12 bases remaining between them. The CDR3 is 15 amino acids. Here the CDR3 reads CASSSRGSLNTEAFF. CDR3 coding DNA: TGTGCCAGCAGCTCCAGGGGAAGCTTGAACACTGAAGCTTTCTTT.